This T cell receptor (beta chain) comes out of a study of ipilimumab plus nivolumab after autologous stem cell transplantation. Looking at the study overall: Median doses per patient: 5 ipilimumab, about eight nivolumab. Myeloma patients were high-risk transplant-naive or relapsed within 3 years of first autologous transplant.

Through week 26, nivolumab 3 mg/kg IV was given weeks 1, 4, 7, 10, then biweekly. Clones were sequenced by immunoSEQ multiplex PCR, and TCRdb holds only the in-frame ones, with some missing. This table has just over 40,000 clones, nearly 95% appearing once. This sample comprised PBMCs, obtained in a trial of ipilimumab plus nivolumab as post-transplant consolidation. This TCR came from a male donor with multiple myeloma.

CDR3 nucleotides: TGTGCCAGCAGCGGACAGGAGGGGGCGGGTTATGGCTACACCTTC. Protein: CASSGQEGAGYGYTF. The J gene is TRBJ1-2, the V gene TRBV9, with 7 bases identical to TRBD1. The CDR3 has 15 amino acids. The V and J ends lost 3 bases and 5 bases, in that order; junction bases with no gene match: 10. Germline CDR1 is SGDLS and CDR2 is YYNGEE.